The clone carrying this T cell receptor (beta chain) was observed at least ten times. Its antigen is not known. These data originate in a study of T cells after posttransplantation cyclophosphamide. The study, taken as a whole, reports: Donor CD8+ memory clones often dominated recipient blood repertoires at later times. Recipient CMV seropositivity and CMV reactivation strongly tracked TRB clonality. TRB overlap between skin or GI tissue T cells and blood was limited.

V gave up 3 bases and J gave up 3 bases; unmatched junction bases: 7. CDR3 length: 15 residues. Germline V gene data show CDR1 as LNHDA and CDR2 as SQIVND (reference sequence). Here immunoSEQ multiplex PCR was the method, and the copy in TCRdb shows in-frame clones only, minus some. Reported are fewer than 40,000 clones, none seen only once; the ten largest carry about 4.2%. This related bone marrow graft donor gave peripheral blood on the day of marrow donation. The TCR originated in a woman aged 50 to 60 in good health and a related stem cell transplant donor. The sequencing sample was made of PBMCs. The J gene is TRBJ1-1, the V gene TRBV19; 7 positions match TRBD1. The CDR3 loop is CASSIPGTVDTEAFF. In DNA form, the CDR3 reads TGTGCCAGTAGTATCCCCGGGACAGTGGACACTGAAGCTTTCTTT.